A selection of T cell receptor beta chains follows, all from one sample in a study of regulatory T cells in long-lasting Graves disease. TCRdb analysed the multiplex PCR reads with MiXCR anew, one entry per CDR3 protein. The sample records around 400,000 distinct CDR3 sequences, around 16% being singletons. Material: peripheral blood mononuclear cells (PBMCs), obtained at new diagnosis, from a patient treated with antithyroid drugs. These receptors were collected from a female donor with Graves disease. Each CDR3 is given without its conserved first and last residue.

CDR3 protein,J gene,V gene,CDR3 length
ASSDIVRRGAGEKLF,TRBJ1-4,TRBV6-1,15
TLIIAGRYEQY,TRBJ2-7,TRBV30,11
ASATGGYNEQF,TRBJ2-1,TRBV7-2,11
ASSLHFGEVNQPQH,TRBJ1-5,TRBV27,14
ASSLGSSGRGDTQY,TRBJ2-3,TRBV5-1,14
ASSSSGNYITAF,TRBJ1-1,TRBV5-1,12
SATGSYNEQF,TRBJ2-1,TRBV20-1,10
ASLGTSLSPLH,TRBJ1-6,TRBV12-3/TRBV12-4,11
ATSRAGQGAAGYT,TRBJ1-2,TRBV15,13
SAPLVGDTRLYGYT,TRBJ1-2,TRBV20-1,14
ASSLTSGRADEQY,TRBJ2-7,TRBV12-3/TRBV12-4,13
ASRQRTGFQRDYGYT,TRBJ1-2,TRBV2,15
ASSLVRRGDIPSGELF,TRBJ2-2,TRBV13,16
ASSLVPGPSWDEQF,TRBJ2-1,TRBV11-2,14
ASVVGGVETQY,TRBJ2-5,TRBV12-5,11
ATSRDRDNQPQH,TRBJ1-5,TRBV15,12
ASSPGSTDTQY,TRBJ2-3,TRBV7-9,11
ASSVGHNQPQH,TRBJ1-5,TRBV9,11
ASSPGTGGSTDTQY,TRBJ2-3,TRBV6-2/TRBV6-3,14
SAQGYEQY,TRBJ2-7,TRBV20-1,8
ASSLTQSETLYEQY,TRBJ2-7,TRBV27,14
AITPGSETEAF,TRBJ1-1,TRBV10-3,11
ASSLSFTLTGPGLYGQY,TRBJ2-7,TRBV28,17
ASSLALVYEQY,TRBJ2-7,TRBV7-2,11
ASSFMAGGPDEQF,TRBJ2-1,TRBV5-1,13
SVARELGEQPQETQY,TRBJ2-5,TRBV29-1,15